This T cell receptor (beta chain) was sequenced during a study of cytomegalovirus exposure and HLA in healthy donors. On the study more broadly: From HLA-typed donors, an early data release held some 80 million unique TCRs. Falling in the Caucasian-associated ancestry cluster were approximately 84% of a few hundred genotyped donors. Study-wide points: Cytomegalovirus association was listed for about 180 TCR beta chains. Reports credit the classifier with highly specific, highly sensitive diagnosis of cytomegalovirus status.

V lost 11 bases, J lost 2 bases, and 14 bases stayed unmatched. This CDR3 spans 15 amino acids. Germline CDR1 MDHEN, CDR2 SYDVKM. Comment on this clone: Its antigen is currently unknown.

PCR was performed using 60 Vbeta and 13 Jbeta primers. Repertoires were generated with immunoSEQ multiplex PCR, while TCRdb's copy carries only in-frame clones and drops some. The table includes roughly 140,000 clones, approximately 80% detected once. The specimen sequenced was PBMCs. The receptor comes from a middle-aged woman in good health and CMV-seropositive. The V call is TRBV28, the J call TRBJ1-1; TRBD1 matches at 7 bases. The CDR3 sequence is CAALGQPLINTEAFF. For the CDR3, the DNA is TGTGCCGCACTGGGACAGCCTTTAATTAACACTGAAGCTTTCTTT.